This TCR beta chain was profiled in a study of technical replicates of blood from several donors (dated by TCRdb to about 2017). The library was generated by the immunoSEQ multiplex PCR assay. In its TCRdb copy, this immuneACCESS table keeps in-frame sequences only and misses some clones. Where compared with another copy, unresolved V genes explain less than half of these, and the others have no known cause. The table for this sample lists about 90,000 clones; around 94% of them were counted only once. About 0.23% of the sample is in the top ten clones. For this chain, trimming is 6 bases at the V end and 6 bases at the J end, and the number of junction bases without a gene match is 3. The CDR3 starts with the cysteine, ends with the phenylalanine, and has 11 residues. Kept here is only the CDR3 DNA, which spans 33 bases and is read in frame from base 1. The germline V gene (reference sequence) supplies CDR1 DFQATT and CDR2 SNEGSKA.

Comment on this clone: The specificity of this receptor is unknown. No base qualities exist here, and no much larger clone lies one base off it. The sample holds other DNA sequences that translate to the same CDR3.

The receptor was derived from a human donor in good health. The V and J genes are TRBV20-1 and TRBJ2-7; 9 of the junction bases match TRBD2. Sequenced material: T cells isolated from PBMCs. The sequenced DNA: TGCAGTGCGCGACTAGCGGTCGAGCAGTACTTC. Its translation reads: CSARLAVEQYF.